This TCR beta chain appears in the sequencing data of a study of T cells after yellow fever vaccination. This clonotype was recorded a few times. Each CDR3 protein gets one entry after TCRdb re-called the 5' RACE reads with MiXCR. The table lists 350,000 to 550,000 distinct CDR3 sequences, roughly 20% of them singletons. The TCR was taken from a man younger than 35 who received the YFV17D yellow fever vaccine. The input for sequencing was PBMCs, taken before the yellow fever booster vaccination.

CDR3: CASSYTGGYNQPQHF. Here the CDR3 DNA reads TGTGCCAGCAGTTACACTGGGGGTTACAATCAGCCCCAGCATTTT. J is TRBJ1-5 and V is TRBV6-5; possibly TRBD1 for D (5 bases). In germline, CDR1 is MNHEY, CDR2 SVGAGI. CDR3 length: 15 residues. The V and J ends lost 2 bases and 3 bases respectively, with 11 bases between them.